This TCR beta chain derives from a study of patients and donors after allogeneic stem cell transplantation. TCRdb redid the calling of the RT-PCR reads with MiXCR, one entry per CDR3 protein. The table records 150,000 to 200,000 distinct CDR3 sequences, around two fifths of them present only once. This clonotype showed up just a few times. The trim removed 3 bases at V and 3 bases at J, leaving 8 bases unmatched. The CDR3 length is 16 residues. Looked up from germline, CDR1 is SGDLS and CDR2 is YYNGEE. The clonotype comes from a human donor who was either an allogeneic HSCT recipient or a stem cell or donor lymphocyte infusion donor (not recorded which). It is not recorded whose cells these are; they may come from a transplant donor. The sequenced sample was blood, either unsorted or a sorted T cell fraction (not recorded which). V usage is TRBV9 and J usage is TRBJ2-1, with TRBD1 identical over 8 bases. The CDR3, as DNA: TGTGCCAGCAGCGAGACCCCGGGACAGGACTACAATGAGCAGTTCTTC. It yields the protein CASSETPGQDYNEQFF.